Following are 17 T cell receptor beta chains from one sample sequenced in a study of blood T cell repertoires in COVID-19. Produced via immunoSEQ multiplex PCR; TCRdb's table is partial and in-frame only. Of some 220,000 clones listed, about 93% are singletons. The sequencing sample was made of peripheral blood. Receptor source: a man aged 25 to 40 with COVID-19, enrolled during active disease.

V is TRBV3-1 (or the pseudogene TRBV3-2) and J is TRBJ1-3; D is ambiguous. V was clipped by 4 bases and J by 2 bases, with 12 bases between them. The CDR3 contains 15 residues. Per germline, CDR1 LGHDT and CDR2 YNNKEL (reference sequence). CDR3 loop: CASSREGGTGNTIYF. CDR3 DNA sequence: TGTGCCAGCAGCCGGGAGGGAGGTACTGGAAACACCATATATTTT.

CDR3 protein: CASSFGLAGGGEQFF. The CDR3 region has the DNA TGTGCCAGCAGCTTCGGACTAGCGGGGGGAGGTGAGCAGTTCTTC. The chain couples TRBV3-1 (or the pseudogene TRBV3-2) to TRBJ2-1, with TRBD2 identical over 14 bases. Germline trimming cut 5 bases from V and 9 bases from J; bases unmatched to any gene: 6. CDR1 and CDR2 from the germline V gene are LGHDT and YNNKEL (reference sequence). The CDR3 is made up of 15 amino acids.

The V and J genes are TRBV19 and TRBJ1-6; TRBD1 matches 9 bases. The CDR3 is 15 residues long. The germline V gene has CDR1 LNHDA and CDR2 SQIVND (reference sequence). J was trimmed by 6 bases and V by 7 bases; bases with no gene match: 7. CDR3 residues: CASTPPGQGNSPLHF. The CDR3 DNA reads TGTGCCAGTACCCCCCCGGGACAGGGTAATTCACCCCTCCACTTT.

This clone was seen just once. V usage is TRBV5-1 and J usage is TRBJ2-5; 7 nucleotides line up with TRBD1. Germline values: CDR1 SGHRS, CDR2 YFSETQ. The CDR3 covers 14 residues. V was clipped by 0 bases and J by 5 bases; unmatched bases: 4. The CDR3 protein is CASSLAEGAETQYF. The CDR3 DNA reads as TGCGCCAGCAGCTTGGCTGAGGGGGCGGAGACCCAGTACTTC.

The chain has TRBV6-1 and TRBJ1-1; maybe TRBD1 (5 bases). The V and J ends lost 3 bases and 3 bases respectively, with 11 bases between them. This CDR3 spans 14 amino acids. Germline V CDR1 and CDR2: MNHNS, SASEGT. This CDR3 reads CASSDPSRDTEAFF. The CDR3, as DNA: TGTGCCAGCAGTGATCCTTCCAGGGACACTGAAGCTTTCTTT.

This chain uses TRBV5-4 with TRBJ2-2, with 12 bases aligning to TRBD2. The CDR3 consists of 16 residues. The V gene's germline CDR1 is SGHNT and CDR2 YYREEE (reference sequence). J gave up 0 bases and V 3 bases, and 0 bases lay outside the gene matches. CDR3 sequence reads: CASSSSGGANTGELFF. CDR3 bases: TGTGCCAGCAGCTCTAGCGGGGGGGCGAACACCGGGGAGCTGTTTTTT. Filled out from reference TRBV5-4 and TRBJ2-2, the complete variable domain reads ETGVTQSPTHLIKTRGQQVTLRCSSQSGHNTVSWYQQALGQGPQFIFQYYREEENGRGNFPPRFSGLQFPNYSSELNVNALELDDSALYLCASSSSGGANTGELFFGEGSRLTVL.

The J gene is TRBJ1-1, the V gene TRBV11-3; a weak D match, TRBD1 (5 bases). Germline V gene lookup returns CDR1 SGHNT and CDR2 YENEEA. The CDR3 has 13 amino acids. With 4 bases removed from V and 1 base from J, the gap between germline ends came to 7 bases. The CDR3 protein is CASSSQGNTEAFF. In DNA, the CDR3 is TGTGCCAGCAGCTCCCAGGGGAACACTGAAGCTTTCTTT.

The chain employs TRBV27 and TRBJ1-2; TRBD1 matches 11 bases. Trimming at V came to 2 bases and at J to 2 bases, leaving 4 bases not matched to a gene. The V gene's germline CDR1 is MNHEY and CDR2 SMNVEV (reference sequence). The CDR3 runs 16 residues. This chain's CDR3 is CASSLSRDRGNYGYTF. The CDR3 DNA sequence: TGTGCCAGCAGTTTAAGCCGGGACAGGGGGAACTATGGCTACACCTTC.

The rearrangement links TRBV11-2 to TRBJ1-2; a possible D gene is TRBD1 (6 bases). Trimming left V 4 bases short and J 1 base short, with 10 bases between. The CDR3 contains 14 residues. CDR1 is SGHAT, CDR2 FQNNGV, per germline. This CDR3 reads CASSSVRGNYGYTF. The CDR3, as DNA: TGTGCCAGCAGCTCGGTCAGGGGTAACTATGGCTACACCTTC.

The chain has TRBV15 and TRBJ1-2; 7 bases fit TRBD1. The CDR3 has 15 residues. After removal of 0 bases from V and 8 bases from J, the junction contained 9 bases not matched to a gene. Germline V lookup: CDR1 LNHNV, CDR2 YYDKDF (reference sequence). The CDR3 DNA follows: TGTGCCACCAGCAGAGAAGCAGGGGGATGGAACGGCTACACCTTC. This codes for CATSREAGGWNGYTF.

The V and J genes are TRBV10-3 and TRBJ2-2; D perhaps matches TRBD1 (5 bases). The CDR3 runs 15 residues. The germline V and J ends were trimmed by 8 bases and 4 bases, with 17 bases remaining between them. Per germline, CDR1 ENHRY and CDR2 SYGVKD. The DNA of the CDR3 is TGTGCCATCTCTCAGAAGGGGTCGGGCACCGGGGAGCTGTTTTTT. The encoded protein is CAISQKGSGTGELFF.

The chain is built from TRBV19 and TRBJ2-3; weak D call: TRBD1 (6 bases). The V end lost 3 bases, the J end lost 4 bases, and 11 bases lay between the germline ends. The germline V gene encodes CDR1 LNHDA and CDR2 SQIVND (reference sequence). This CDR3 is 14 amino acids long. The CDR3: CASSILGAADTQYF. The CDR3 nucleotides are TGTGCCAGTAGTATCCTGGGGGCGGCAGATACGCAGTATTTT.

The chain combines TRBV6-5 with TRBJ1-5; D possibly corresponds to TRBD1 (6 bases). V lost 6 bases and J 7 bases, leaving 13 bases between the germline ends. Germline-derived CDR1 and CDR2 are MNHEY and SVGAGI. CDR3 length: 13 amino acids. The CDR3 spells CASRPEGGQPQHF. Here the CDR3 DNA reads TGTGCCAGCAGGCCTGAGGGGGGGCAGCCCCAGCATTTT.

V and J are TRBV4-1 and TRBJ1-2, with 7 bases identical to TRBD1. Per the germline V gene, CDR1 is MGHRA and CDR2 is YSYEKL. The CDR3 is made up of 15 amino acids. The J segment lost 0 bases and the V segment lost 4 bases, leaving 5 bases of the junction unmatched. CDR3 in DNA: TGCGCCAGCAGCCGAGGGACAGCGACTAACTATGGCTACACCTTC. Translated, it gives CASSRGTATNYGYTF.

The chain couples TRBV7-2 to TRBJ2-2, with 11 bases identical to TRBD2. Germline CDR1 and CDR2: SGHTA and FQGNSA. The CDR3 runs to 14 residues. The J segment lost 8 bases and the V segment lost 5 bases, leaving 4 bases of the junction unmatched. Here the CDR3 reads CASSRSGGAGELFF. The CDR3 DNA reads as TGTGCCAGCAGCCGTAGCGGGGGGGCTGGGGAGCTGTTTTTT.

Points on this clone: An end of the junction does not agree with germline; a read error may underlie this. CDR3 sequence: CASSGAGTLNF. The DNA of the CDR3 is TGTGCCAGCAGTGGAGCGGGTACACTAAACTTC. The chain couples TRBV2 to TRBJ2-5; a possible D gene is TRBD2 (6 bases). CDR3 length: 11 residues. Germline CDR1 reads SNHLY; CDR2 reads FYNNEI.

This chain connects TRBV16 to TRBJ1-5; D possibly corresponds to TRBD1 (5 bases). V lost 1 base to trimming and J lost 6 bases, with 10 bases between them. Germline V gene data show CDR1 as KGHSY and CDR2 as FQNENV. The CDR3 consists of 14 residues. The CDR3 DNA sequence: TGTGCCAGCAGCCAATTAAAAGGGGCTCAGCCCCAGCATTTT. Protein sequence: CASSQLKGAQPQHF.